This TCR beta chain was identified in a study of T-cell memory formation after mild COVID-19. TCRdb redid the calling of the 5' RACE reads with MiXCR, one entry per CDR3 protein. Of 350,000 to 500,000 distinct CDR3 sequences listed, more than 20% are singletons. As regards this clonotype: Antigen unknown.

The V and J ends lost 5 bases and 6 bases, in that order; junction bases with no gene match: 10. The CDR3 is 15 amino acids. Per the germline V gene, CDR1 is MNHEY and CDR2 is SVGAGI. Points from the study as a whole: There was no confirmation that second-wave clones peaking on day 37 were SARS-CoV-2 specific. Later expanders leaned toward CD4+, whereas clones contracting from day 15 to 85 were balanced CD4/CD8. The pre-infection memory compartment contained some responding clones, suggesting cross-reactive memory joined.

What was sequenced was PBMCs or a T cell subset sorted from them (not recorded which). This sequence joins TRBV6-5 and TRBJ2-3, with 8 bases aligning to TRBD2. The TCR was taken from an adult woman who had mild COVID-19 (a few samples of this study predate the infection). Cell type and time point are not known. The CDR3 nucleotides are TGTGCCAGCAGTCAACAGGATCGCGGGGGGGATACGCAGTATTTT. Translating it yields CASSQQDRGGDTQYF.